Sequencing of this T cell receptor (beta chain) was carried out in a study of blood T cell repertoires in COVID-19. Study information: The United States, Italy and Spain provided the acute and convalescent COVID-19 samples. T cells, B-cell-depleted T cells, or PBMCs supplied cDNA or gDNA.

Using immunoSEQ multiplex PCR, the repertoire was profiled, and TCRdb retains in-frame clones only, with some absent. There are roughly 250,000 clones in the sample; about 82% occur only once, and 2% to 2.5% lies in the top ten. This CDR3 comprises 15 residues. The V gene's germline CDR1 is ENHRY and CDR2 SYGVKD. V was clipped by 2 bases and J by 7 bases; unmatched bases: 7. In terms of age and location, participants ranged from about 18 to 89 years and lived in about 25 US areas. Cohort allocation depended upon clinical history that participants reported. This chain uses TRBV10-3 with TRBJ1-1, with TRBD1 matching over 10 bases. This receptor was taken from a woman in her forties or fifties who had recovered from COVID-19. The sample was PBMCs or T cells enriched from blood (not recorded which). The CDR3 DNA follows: TGTGCCATCAGTGAGGGGACAGGGGTAACCCTTGAAGCTTTCTTT. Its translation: CAISEGTGVTLEAFF.